These 7 T cell receptor beta chains were sequenced from one sample in a study of cytomegalovirus exposure and HLA in healthy donors. 13 Jbeta primers and 60 Vbeta primers were used for the PCR. Sequenced by immunoSEQ multiplex PCR; TCRdb stores in-frame clones only, minus some. The sample has approximately 93,000 clones, 55% to 70% seen once. The sample consisted of PBMCs. The receptors shown here come from a boy between 10 and 17 years old in good health and CMV-seropositive.

V is TRBV7-9 and J is TRBJ1-4, with a possible D match to TRBD1 (5 bases). Germline lookup yields CDR1 SEHNR and CDR2 FQNEAQ (reference sequence). The CDR3 is 14 amino acids. The ends were cut back, 5 bases at V and 8 bases at J, with 15 bases in the middle. The CDR3 loop reads CASSPRGGEEKLFF. The CDR3 nucleotides are TGTGCCAGCAGCCCGCGGGGGGGAGAAGAAAAACTGTTTTTT.

This clone was observed a handful of times. The genes are TRBV7-9 and TRBJ1-2; 7 nucleotides match TRBD1. Germline CDR1 reads SEHNR; CDR2 reads FQNEAQ (reference sequence). The V and J ends lost 4 bases and 4 bases, in that order; junction bases with no gene match: 6. This CDR3 is built from 14 residues. CDR3 nucleotides: TGTGCCAGCAGCTCGCCGGGACAGATCTATGGCTACACCTTC. As protein: CASSSPGQIYGYTF.

In its sample, this clone ranks as medium-sized. This chain connects TRBV4-1 to TRBJ2-1, with a weak D call TRBD2 (6 bases). CDR1 MGHRA and CDR2 YSYEKL come from the germline V gene. The CDR3 runs to 17 residues. V lost 2 bases and J 4 bases, leaving 18 bases between the germline ends. CDR3 in DNA: TGCGCCAGCAGCCAATCATACGGGGGTAGCTCTTACAATGAGCAGTTCTTC. Its protein product is CASSQSYGGSSYNEQFF.

The chain employs TRBV30 and TRBJ1-5; TRBD1 aligns across 7 bases. This CDR3 comprises 14 residues. Unmatched junction bases numbered 6, after V lost 2 bases and J lost 5 bases. Germline V gene sequence: CDR1 GTSNPN, CDR2 SVGIG (reference sequence). CDR3 in DNA: TGTGCCTGGAGTCGGCAGGGGGATTATCAGCCCCAGCATTTT. As protein: CAWSRQGDYQPQHF.

The genes are TRBV9 and TRBJ2-1, with TRBD2 matching 10 bases. This CDR3 spans 16 amino acids. Germline V gives CDR1 SGDLS, CDR2 YYNGEE. J was trimmed by 1 base and V by 4 bases; bases with no gene match: 5. As DNA, the CDR3 is TGTGCCAGCAGCCTACGAGCGGGGGGGTCCTACAATGAGCAGTTCTTC. Translated, it gives CASSLRAGGSYNEQFF.

This chain joins TRBV5-1 and TRBJ2-7, with 12 bases matching TRBD2. Germline V gives CDR1 SGHRS, CDR2 YFSETQ. The CDR3 length is 16 residues. V shed 4 bases and J 0 bases; nucleotides not matched to a gene: 5. The CDR3 nucleotides read TGCGCCAGCAGCCCGGGACTAGCGGGCCTCTCCTACGAGCAGTACTTC. Protein product: CASSPGLAGLSYEQYF.

The V call is TRBV5-6, the J call TRBJ2-1; tentatively, D is TRBD2 (6 bases). Trimming stripped 5 bases from V and 4 bases from J, with 7 bases between. Germline values: CDR1 SGHDT, CDR2 YYEEEE. The CDR3 is 12 residues long. CDR3 coding DNA: TGTGCCAGCAGGGGGGGATACAATGAGCAGTTCTTC. It translates to CASRGGYNEQFF.